These T cell receptor beta chains were read from a single sample in a study of T cell responses to AZD1222 COVID-19 vaccine. Method: immunoSEQ multiplex PCR; TCRdb's copy keeps in-frame clones and lacks some. There are about 130,000 clones in the sample; roughly 90% occur only once, and approximately 4.2% lies in the top ten. Sequenced here: peripheral blood, sampled on day 0 of AZD1222 vaccination. These receptors came from an adult in good health. Both conserved end residues are part of each CDR3. Each record gives: J gene, V gene, CDR3 protein.

TRBJ1-2 TRBV3-1/TRBV3-2 CASSPQSFGYGYTF
TRBJ2-1 TRBV30 CAWSRILDNEQFF
TRBJ2-1 TRBV5-1 CASSAGLGNEQFF
TRBJ2-1 TRBV5-1 CASSLAGGSHNEQFF
TRBJ2-7 TRBV5-1 CASSSMTGGSAYEQYF
TRBJ2-5 TRBV18 CASSPSWQQETQYF
TRBJ2-7 TRBV7-9 CASSGPPSGAYEQYF
TRBJ2-7 TRBV5-1 CASSSYPGQGIAYEQYF
TRBJ1-1 TRBV5-1 CASSLDSGQNTEAFF
TRBJ2-1 TRBV14 CASRGRDEQFF
TRBJ1-5 TRBV11-2 CASSDTGAGQPQHF
TRBJ1-5 TRBV2 CASSEDTSAHQPQHF
TRBJ2-5 TRBV3-1/TRBV3-2 CASSRKRGRTSGHQETQYF
TRBJ2-1 TRBV5-1 CASSLTGTPYNEQFF
TRBJ1-4 TRBV12-3/TRBV12-4 CASKDNMNEKLFF
TRBJ1-1 TRBV5-1 CASSLWGEPEAFF
TRBJ1-1 TRBV29-1 CSVFSGTVMNTEAFF
TRBJ1-3 TRBV28 CASIRDTSSGNTIYF
TRBJ1-1 TRBV19 CASSRARGGSTEAFF
TRBJ2-3 TRBV7-9 CASSLGTSGSTDTQYF
TRBJ1-4 TRBV7-9 CASSLGGEKLFF
TRBJ2-7 TRBV3-1/TRBV3-2 CASSQGKAHTYEQYF
TRBJ1-5 TRBV27 CASSSGGRGQPQHF
TRBJ2-3 TRBV4-1 CASSQGASTDTQYF
TRBJ2-2 TRBV19 CASRWTSGSGGELFF
TRBJ2-5 TRBV27 CASKALGTGQETQYF
TRBJ2-5 TRBV19 CASSISTQETQYF
TRBJ2-7 TRBV19 CASSSLAGLNEQYF
TRBJ2-2 TRBV4-2 CASSQSPGQGDTGELFF
TRBJ2-1 TRBV12-3/TRBV12-4 CASSPSGGRGFF
TRBJ2-1 TRBV2 CASRQVVSSYNEQFF
TRBJ1-1 TRBV7-8 CASSLVRPGTNTEAFF
TRBJ1-4 TRBV11-1 CASSRSEGRLGEKLFF
TRBJ2-3 TRBV9 CASSVSGTTDTQYF
TRBJ1-2 TRBV3-1/TRBV3-2 CASSQEYYGYTF
TRBJ2-1 TRBV2 CATRTGVGKQFF
TRBJ2-7 TRBV5-1 CASSDTSYEQYF
TRBJ1-4 TRBV30 CAWSVWGLGGNEKLFF
TRBJ2-7 TRBV6-5 CASIQGAPYEQYF
TRBJ1-2 TRBV6-6 CASSLRILTVSTNYGYTF
TRBJ2-5 TRBV6-6 CASASDGETQYF